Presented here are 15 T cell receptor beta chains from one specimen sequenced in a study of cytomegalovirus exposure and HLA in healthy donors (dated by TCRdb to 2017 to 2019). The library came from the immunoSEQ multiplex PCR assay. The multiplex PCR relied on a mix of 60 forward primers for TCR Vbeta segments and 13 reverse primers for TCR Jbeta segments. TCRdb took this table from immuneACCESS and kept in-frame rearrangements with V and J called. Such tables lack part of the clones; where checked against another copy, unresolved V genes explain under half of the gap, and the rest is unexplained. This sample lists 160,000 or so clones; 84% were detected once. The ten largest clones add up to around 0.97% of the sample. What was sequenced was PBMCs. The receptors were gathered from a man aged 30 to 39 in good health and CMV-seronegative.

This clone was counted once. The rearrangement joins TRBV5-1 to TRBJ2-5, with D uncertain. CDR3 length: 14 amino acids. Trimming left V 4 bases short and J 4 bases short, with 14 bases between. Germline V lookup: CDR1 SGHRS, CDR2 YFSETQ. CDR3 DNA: TGCGCCAGCAGCCACTCCACCCCGGTAGAGACCCAGTACTTC. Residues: CASSHSTPVETQYF.

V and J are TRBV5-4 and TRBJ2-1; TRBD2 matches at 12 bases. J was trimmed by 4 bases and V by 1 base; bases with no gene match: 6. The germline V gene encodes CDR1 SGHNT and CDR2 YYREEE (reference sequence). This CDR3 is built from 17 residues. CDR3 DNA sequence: TGTGCCAGCAGCTTGCCTACCGGACTAGCGGGATACAATGAGCAGTTCTTC. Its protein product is CASSLPTGLAGYNEQFF.

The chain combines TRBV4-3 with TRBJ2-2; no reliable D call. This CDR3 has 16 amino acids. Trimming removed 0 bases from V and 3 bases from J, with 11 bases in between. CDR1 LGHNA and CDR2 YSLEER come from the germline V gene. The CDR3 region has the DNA TGCGCCAGCAGCCAAGAGATGGTACTATACACCGGGGAGCTGTTTTTT. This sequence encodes CASSQEMVLYTGELFF.

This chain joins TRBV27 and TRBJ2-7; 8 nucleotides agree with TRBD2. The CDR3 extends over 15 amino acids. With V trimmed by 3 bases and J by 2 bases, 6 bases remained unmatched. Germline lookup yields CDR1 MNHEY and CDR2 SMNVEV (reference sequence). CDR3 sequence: CASSFEAGAPYEQYF. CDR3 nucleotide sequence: TGTGCCAGCAGTTTTGAAGCGGGAGCCCCCTACGAGCAGTACTTC.

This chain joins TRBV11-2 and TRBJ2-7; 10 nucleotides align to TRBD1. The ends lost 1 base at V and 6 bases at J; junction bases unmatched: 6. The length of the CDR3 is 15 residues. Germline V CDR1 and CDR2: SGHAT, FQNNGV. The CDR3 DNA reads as TGTGCCAGCAGCTTAGGGGACAGGGGAGGGGGCGAGCAGTACTTC. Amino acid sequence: CASSLGDRGGGEQYF.

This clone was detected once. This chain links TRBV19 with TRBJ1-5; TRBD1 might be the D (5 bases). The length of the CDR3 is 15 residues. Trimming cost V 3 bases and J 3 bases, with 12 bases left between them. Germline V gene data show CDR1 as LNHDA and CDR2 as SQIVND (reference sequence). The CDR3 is CASSIPDSTNQPQHF. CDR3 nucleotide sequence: TGTGCCAGTAGTATCCCAGACAGTACCAATCAGCCCCAGCATTTT.

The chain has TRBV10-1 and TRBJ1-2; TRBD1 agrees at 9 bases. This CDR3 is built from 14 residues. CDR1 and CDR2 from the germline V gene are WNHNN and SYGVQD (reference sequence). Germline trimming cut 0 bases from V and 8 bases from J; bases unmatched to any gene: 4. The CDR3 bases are TGCGCCAGCAGTGAGTCCGGGACAGGGCGCGGCTACACCTTC. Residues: CASSESGTGRGYTF.

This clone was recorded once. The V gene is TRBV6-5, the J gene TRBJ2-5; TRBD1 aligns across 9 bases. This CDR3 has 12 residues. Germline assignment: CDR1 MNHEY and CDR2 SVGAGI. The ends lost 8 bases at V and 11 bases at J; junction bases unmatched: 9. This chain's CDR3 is CASRDRVLEQYF. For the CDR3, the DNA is TGTGCCAGCCGGGACAGGGTTTTAGAGCAGTACTTC.

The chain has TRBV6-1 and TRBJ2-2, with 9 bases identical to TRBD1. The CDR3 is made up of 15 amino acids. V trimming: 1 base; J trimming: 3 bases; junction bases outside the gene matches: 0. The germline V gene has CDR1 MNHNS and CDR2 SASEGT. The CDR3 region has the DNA TGTGCCAGCAGTGAAGGGACAGGGGACACCGGGGAGCTGTTTTTT. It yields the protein CASSEGTGDTGELFF.

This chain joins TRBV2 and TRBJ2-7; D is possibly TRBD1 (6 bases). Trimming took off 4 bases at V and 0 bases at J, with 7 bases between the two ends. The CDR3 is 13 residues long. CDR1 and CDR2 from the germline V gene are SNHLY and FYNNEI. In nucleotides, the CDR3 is TGTGCCAGCAGTGTAGGGGGCTCCTACGAGCAGTACTTC. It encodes CASSVGGSYEQYF.

CDR3 DNA: TGCGCCAGCAGCTCGGGGACAGGGGCCTACGAGCAGTACTTC. Its protein is CASSSGTGAYEQYF. This rearrangement joins TRBV5-1 to TRBJ2-7; 10 bases agree with TRBD1. This CDR3 comprises 14 residues. CDR1 and CDR2 from the germline V gene are SGHRS and YFSETQ. Trimming took 3 bases from V and 2 from J; bases not matched to a gene: 2.

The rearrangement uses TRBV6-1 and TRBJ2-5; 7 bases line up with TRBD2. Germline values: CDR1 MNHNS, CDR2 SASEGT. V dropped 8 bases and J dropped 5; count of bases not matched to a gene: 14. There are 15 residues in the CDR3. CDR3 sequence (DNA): TGTGCCAGCCCAGGCAGGTGGGGGGGAGTGGAGACCCAGTACTTC. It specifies CASPGRWGGVETQYF.

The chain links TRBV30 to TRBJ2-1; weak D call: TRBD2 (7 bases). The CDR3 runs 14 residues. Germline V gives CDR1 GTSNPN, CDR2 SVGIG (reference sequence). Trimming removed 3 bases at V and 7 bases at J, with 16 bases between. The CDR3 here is CAWSGAGGLNEQFF. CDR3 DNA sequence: TGTGCCTGGAGCGGGGCCGGGGGGCTAAATGAGCAGTTCTTC.

CDR3 residues: CASREAGTWELFF. CDR3 in DNA: TGTGCCAGTAGGGAAGCCGGGACTTGGGAGCTGTTTTTT. V is TRBV6-5 and J is TRBJ2-2; D possibly corresponds to TRBD2 (6 bases). CDR1 and CDR2 (germline): MNHEY, SVGAGI. Trimming pared 9 bases from V and 9 bases from J, leaving 17 bases between. CDR3 size: 13 residues.

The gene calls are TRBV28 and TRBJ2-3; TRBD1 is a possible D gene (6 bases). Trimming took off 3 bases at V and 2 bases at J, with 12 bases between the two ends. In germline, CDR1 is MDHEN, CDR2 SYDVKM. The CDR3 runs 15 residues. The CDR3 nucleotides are TGTGCCAGCAGTTTCACAGGGCTCTACACAGATACGCAGTATTTT. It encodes CASSFTGLYTDTQYF.